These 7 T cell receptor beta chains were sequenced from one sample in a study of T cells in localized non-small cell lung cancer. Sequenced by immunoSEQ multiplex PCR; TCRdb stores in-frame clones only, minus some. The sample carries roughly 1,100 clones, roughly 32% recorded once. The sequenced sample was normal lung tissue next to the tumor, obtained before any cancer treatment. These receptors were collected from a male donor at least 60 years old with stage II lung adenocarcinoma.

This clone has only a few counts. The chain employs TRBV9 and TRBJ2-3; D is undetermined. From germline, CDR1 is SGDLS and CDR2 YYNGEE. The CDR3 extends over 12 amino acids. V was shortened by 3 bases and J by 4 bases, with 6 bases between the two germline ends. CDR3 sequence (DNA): TGTGCCAGCAGCGCTCAGTCAGATACGCAGTATTTT. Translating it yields CASSAQSDTQYF.

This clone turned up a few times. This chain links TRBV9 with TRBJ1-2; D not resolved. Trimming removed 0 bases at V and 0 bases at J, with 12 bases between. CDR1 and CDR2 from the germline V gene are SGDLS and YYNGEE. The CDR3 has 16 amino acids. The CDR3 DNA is TGTGCCAGCAGCGTAGGAACCCGTGGAGCTAACTATGGCTACACCTTC. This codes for CASSVGTRGANYGYTF.

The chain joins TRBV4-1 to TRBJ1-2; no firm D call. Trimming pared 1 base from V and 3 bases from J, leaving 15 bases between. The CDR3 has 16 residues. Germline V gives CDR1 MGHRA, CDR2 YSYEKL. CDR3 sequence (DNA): TGCGCCAGCAGCCAAGGGGAGCCAGGCCGTGACTATGGCTACACCTTC. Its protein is CASSQGEPGRDYGYTF.

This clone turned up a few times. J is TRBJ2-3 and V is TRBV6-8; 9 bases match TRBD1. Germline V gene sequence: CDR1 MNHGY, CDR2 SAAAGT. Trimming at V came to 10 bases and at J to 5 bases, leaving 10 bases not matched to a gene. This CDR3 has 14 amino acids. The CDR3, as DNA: TGTGCCATCAGGGGGACAGGGAGAGAAGATACGCAGTATTTT. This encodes CAIRGTGREDTQYF.

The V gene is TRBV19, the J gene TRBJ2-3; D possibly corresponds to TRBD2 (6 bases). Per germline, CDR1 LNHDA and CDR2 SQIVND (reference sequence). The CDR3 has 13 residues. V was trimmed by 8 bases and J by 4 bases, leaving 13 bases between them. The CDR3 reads CASQSRESDTQYF. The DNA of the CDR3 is TGTGCCAGTCAAAGCCGGGAGTCAGATACGCAGTATTTT.

CDR3 in DNA: TGTGCCAGTAGACGGGGGGGACAGGGGTCCACCGGGGAGCTGTTTTTT. It codes for CASRRGGQGSTGELFF. V gene TRBV19 combines with J gene TRBJ2-2; 10 bases align to TRBD1. J lost 4 bases, V lost 6 bases, and 8 bases had no gene match. Germline V CDR1 and CDR2: LNHDA, SQIVND (reference sequence). The CDR3 runs 16 residues.

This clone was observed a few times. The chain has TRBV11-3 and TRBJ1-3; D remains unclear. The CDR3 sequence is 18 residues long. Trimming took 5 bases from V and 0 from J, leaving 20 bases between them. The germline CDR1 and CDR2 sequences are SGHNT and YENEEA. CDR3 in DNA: TGTGCCAGCAGCCGCGGGCGGATGGGTTTGAGCTCTGGAAACACCATATATTTT. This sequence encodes CASSRGRMGLSSGNTIYF.